This section outlines one T cell receptor (beta chain) sequence together with its context. Only in-frame clones appear in the TCRdb table, and some are missing; sequencing was by immunoSEQ multiplex PCR. The sample includes roughly 70,000 clones, around 90% of them seen just once. The source of the sample is a study of blood T cell repertoires in COVID-19. Study background: Sample material is recorded as cDNA or gDNA derived from T cells, B-cell-depleted T cells, or PBMCs.

Germline V gene sequence: CDR1 ENHRY, CDR2 SYGVKD. The CDR3 extends over 15 amino acids. V was trimmed by 8 bases and J by 0 bases, leaving 15 bases between them. This TCR was recovered from a woman aged 80 or over with active or convalescent COVID-19. The sequenced sample consisted of peripheral blood. The chain has TRBV10-3 and TRBJ2-3, with a tentative D call TRBD2 (6 bases). In DNA form, the CDR3 reads TGTGCCATCGCGCCGGGAGCAGTTAGCACAGATACGCAGTATTTT. It specifies CAIAPGAVSTDTQYF.